Here is one TCR beta chain with its context. In its sample, this clone was seen once. What this receptor recognizes is not known. Base quality data are lacking; no much larger clone is found one base away. These data belong to a study of cytomegalovirus exposure and HLA in healthy donors (TCRdb year 2017). For the wider study: An earlier analysis of roughly 570 of the donors reported 276 Gb of sequence data and approximately 120 million unique TCR beta sequences obtained from roughly 180 million T cells. About 330 gigabases of sequencing data and approximately 92 million unique TCR sequences made up an early release that covered roughly 670 HLA-typed donors. Of the 350 to 450 genotyped donors, around 81% fell in the genetic ancestry cluster associated with self-reported Caucasian donors. The study aimed to test whether signatures of past pathogen exposure could be identified by cataloging public T cell receptors. Using immunosequencing, the study profiled T cell repertoires from 640 or so subjects and related those repertoires to cytomegalovirus serostatus. Besides the first cohort of around 700 subjects, a separate validation cohort made up of some 110 different subjects was used. To predict cytomegalovirus infection status, the study combined high-throughput TCR immunosequencing, statistical association of individual TCRs with disease status, and machine learning. To study patterns of TCR occurrence, a later analysis re-analyzed previously published TCR beta repertoires from 550 to 800 donors and added high-resolution HLA genotyping. Rather than drawing on any new phenotypic data, the later analysis identified candidate immune exposures from TCR beta sequences and the way those sequences occurred across donors. In an earlier analysis of 500 to 650 of the donors, high-throughput TCR beta sequencing was used to judge whether each TCR beta V gene segment behaved as functional or pseudogenic. Alongside the repertoire data, information on donor age, sex, ethnicity and CMV serostatus was compiled. In a later genetic analysis, genome-wide SNP genotypes for about 65% of the roughly 700 donors were used, and that subset was treated as a discovery cohort. All discovery cohort repertoires had been generated using a single sequencing platform. HLA typing covered class I and class II loci at four-digit resolution. The number of typed donors differed by locus: 629-630 for A, B, C, DRB1 and DQB1; 500 to 550 for DQA1; about 600 for DPA1; and 450 to 480 for DPB1. Four to six DR-DQ haplotypes were handled as single units for association and clustering, since linkage in the cohort was strong. Among roughly 400 genotyped donors of the cohort, an average of approximately 250,000 unique TCR beta nucleotide sequences were sequenced per donor, roughly a sixth of them non-productive. On the study overall, not on this receptor specifically: In an earlier analysis of 587 of the donors, most TCR beta V segments were observed in productive rearrangements about 87% or about 30% of the time, broadly matching IMGT annotations. In this cohort, only TCR beta chains were sequenced, and detectable features were limited by the absence of alpha or paired-chain data. Assigning TCR associations to individual alleles was difficult when HLA alleles, especially DR and DQ, strongly co-occurred. Because some donors lacked HLA typing at each locus, the association tests relied only on the typed subset. Most TCR sequences were observed very rarely across donors, whereas some public TCRs were present in many individuals. A total of fewer than 200 TCR beta chains were listed by the study as associated with cytomegalovirus. Compared with equally common non-associated chains, HLA-associated TCR beta chains in a later analysis were more clonally expanded and had lower generation probabilities. The authors suggested that the approach could potentially be extended to other disease states and immunological phenotypes. Several of the top co-occurrence clusters appeared to be linked to parvovirus B19, influenza, CMV and Epstein-Barr virus, according to a later analysis. A later analysis associated roughly 17,000 TCR beta sequences with specific HLA alleles at a false discovery rate of 0.05. In both the original and validation cohorts, the classifier was reported to diagnose cytomegalovirus status with high specificity and sensitivity. In a later analysis, TCR association rates were found to vary across HLA loci, with the most associated TCRs seen for DRB1 alleles and the fewest for HLA-C alleles. A further reported finding was that TCR beta sequences accurately predicted the HLA-A and HLA-B alleles for most subjects in the first cohort. According to a later analysis, most CMV-associated TCR beta chains appeared to be HLA-restricted, and the HLA associations seemed to be driven largely by CMV exposure. In vitro tests confirmed that three of the cytomegalovirus-associated TCR beta chains recognize cytomegalovirus antigens. A cluster of highly shared sequence variants was judged likely to represent a technical artifact of the sequencing pipeline. The only immune exposure information available for the cohort was CMV serostatus. Linkage disequilibrium might explain the correlated functional status among segregating V segments, but an unknown experimental factor could not be excluded. Some IMGT-functional V segments, including TRBV6-2 and TRBV6-3, could not be told apart with the 87-base-pair reads, so those segments were excluded. The earlier analysis of some 560 of the donors excluded roughly 17 rarely observed V segments, including chromosome 9 orphons, because counts were too low. Compared with the roughly 720-donor mean, donors in an Asian-associated ancestry cluster had fewer N-insertions in productive TCRs, according to a later genetic analysis. Roughly uniform sequencing depth across donors was assumed in presence/absence analyses, although this assumption may not hold. V-gene and J-gene trimming of TCR beta chains was associated with a missense DCLRE1C variant in a later genetic analysis, and the association was replicated in an independent cohort.

The cohort comprised approximately 700 healthy bone marrow donors. At the time of sampling, every cohort member was nominally healthy, though immune exposures that went unrecorded were likely present. The donor was CMV seropositive and belonged to the group of some 290 seropositive cohort members. Every donor gave a peripheral blood sample, and the peripheral blood mononuclear cells from that sample were used for TCR beta sequencing. Genomic DNA extraction from the blood cell samples was performed with the Qiagen DNeasy Blood Extraction Kit. The germline V gene gives CDR1 as LGHNA and CDR2 as YNFKEQ. Spanning cysteine to phenylalanine, the CDR3 consists of 13 amino acids. Here the CDR3 DNA is all that survives: 39 bases in frame from base 1. V was cut back by 8 bases and J by 4 bases, leaving a gap of 11 bases between them. Library preparation was by the immunoSEQ multiplex PCR assay. For the multiplex PCR, a mixture combining 60 forward primers for TCR Vbeta segments and 13 reverse primers for TCR Jbeta segments was used. The CDR3 region of rearranged TCR beta genes was amplified from genomic DNA by a multiplex PCR assay. On the Illumina HiSeq System, the amplified TCR beta libraries were sequenced as 87-base-pair reads. The study's own analysis went as follows. In a later analysis, approximately 74 million unique TCR beta chains were counted across the 500 to 700 repertoires, and some 10 million of these chains were shared by at least two donors. Raw reads were error-corrected and collapsed into unique sequences by a nearest-neighbor algorithm in which closely related sequences were merged to remove PCR and sequencing errors. V, D and J gene segments were assigned by aligning CDR3 sequences to IMGT reference sequences. Each retained sequence needed at least a six-nucleotide match to both a V gene segment and a J gene segment. Rearrangements were classified as productive when the CDR3 lacked stop codons and remained in frame with V and J, and all other rearrangements were classified as non-productive. CDR3 was defined according to IMGT convention as the region running from the second conserved V-encoded cysteine to the conserved J-encoded phenylalanine. In an earlier analysis of more than 550 of the donors, sequences lacking an unambiguous match to a single V gene segment were excluded. An earlier analysis of approximately 590 of the donors called V segments functional above 56.7% productive rearrangements and segregating when the between-donor standard deviation exceeded 5%. A statistical classification framework was developed to diagnose cytomegalovirus status using the catalog of TCR beta chain sequences. In a later analysis, V and J genes were assigned by comparing TCR nucleotide sequences against IMGT/GENE-DB human TR gene sequences. A later analysis assigned CDR3 sequences and most-parsimonious VDJ recombination scenarios with the TCRdist pipeline. In a later analysis, every TCR beta chain was defined by the combination of its CDR3 amino acid sequence and its V-gene family, and reads without a unique V-gene family were dropped. A later analysis removed nearly 600 highly shared, low-generation-probability nucleotide sequences to deal with suspected cross-contamination and a sequencing artifact. A later analysis calculated a clonal expansion index for each public chain from normalized within-repertoire ranks of inferred template counts. A later analysis computed generation probabilities with a VDJ recombination model fitted to out-of-frame rearrangements, and checked the results against IGoR. Hypergeometric tests were used in a later analysis to score TCR-TCR, TCR-HLA and TCR-CMV co-occurrence, with a repertoire-size bias correction applied to the TCR pairs. A later analysis estimated false discovery rates by permuting HLA or CMV assignments 20 times. In a later analysis, co-occurring TCRs were grouped with DBSCAN, and TCRdist sequence similarity was added when clustering was performed within HLA-allele-positive subsets. Co-occurrence clustering excluded repertoires with fewer than 30,000 or more than 120,000 public chains, plus five with anomalous nucleotide sharing. TCRdb obtained this table from immuneACCESS and retained in-frame rearrangements with V and J assigned. These tables miss some clones; where compared with another copy, unresolved V genes account for less than half of the shortfall, and the remainder is unexplained. V, J and clone size are taken as reported in that table, and D and trimming were inferred from the DNA itself. This sample gives around 150,000 clones in total; around 80% of them show up just once. The leading ten clones occupy 6.5% to 7% of the sample.

In this chain, TRBV4-2 is recombined with TRBJ2-2; the D gene is perhaps TRBD2, from 6 matching bases. Sequenced input: PBMCs. The sequence was collected from a man aged 35-49 years in good health and CMV-seropositive. The nucleotides read TGTGCCAGCGGGGCGGGGTTCACCGGGGAGCTGTTTTTT. This codes for CASGAGFTGELFF.